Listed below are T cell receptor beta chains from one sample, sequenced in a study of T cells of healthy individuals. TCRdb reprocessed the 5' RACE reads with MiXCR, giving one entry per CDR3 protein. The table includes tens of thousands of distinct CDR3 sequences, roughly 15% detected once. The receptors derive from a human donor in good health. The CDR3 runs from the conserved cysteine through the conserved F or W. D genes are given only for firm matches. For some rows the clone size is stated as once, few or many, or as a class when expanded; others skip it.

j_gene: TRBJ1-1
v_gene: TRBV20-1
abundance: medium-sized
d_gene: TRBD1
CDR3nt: TGCAGTGCTAGTAGGACACAGGGGGCTGAAGCTTTCTTT
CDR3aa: CSASRTQGAEAFF

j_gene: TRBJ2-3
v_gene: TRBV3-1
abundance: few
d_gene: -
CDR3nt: TGTGCCAGCAGCCAAGTAACTACGGATACGCAGTATTTT
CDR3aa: CASSQVTTDTQYF

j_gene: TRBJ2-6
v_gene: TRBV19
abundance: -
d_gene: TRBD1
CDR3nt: TGTGCCAGTAGAGCCGGGACAGGGTACTCTGGGGCCAACGTCCTGACTTTC
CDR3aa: CASRAGTGYSGANVLTF

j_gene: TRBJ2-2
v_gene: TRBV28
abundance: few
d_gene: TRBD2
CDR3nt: TGTGCCAGCACCCCCCGGGGGGTGGAGCTGTTTTTT
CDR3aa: CASTPRGVELFF

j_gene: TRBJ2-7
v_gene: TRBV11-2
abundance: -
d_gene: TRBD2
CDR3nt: TGTGCCAGCAGACCCACTAGCGGGAGTACCTACGAGCAGTACTTC
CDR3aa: CASRPTSGSTYEQYF

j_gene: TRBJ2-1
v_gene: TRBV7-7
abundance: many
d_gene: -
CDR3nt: TGTGCTAGCAGCTTCCACGAAGGCAATGAGCAGTTCTTC
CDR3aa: CASSFHEGNEQFF

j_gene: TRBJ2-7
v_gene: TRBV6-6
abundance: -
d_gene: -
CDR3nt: TGTGCCAGCAGTTACGCCCAGGGTGTCAACGAGCAGTACTTC
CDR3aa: CASSYAQGVNEQYF

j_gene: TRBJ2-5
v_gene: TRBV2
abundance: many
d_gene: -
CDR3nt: TGTGCCAGCAGTGAAGCCCACCAAGAGACCCAGTACTTC
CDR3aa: CASSEAHQETQYF

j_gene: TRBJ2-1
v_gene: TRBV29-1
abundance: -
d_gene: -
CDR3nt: TGCAGCGTTGAAGGCGCGGTCCCTCGCAATGAGCAGTTCTTC
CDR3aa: CSVEGAVPRNEQFF

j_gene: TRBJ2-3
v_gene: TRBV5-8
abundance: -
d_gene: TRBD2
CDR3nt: TGTGCCAGCAGCGGGGGCGGGAGGTCAGATACGCAGTATTTT
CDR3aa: CASSGGGRSDTQYF

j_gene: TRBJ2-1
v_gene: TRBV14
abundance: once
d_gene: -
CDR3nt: TGTGCCAGCAGCCAAGATCTGTGGGACTCCTACAATGAGCAGTTCTTC
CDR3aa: CASSQDLWDSYNEQFF

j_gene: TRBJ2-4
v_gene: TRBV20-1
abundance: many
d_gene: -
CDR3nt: TGCAGTGCTGCGACGGGGAGTTGGAACATTCAGTACTTC
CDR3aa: CSAATGSWNIQYF

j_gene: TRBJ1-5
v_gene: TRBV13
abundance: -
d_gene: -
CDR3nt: TGTGCCAGCAGCTTGGGGTATCAGCCCCAGCATTTT
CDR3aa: CASSLGYQPQHF

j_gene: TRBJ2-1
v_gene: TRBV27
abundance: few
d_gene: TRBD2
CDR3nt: TGTGCCAGCAGGGGACTAGCGGGAGTCGGTGAGCAGTTCTTC
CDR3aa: CASRGLAGVGEQFF

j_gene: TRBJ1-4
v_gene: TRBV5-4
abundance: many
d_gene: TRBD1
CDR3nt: TGTGCCAGCAGCAAAGGGACAGGGGATGTATTTGAAAAACTGTTTTTT
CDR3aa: CASSKGTGDVFEKLFF

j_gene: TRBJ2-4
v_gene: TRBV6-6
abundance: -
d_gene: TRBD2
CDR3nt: TGTGCCGGTGGGACTAGCGGGAGGGCGGGCATTCAGTACTTC
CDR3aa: CAGGTSGRAGIQYF

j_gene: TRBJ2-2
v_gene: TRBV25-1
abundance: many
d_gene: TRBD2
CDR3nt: TGTGCCAGCCGGGGGGTCGGGGAGCTGTTTTTT
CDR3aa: CASRGVGELFF

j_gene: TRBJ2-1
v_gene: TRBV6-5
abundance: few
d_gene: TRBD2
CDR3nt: TGTGCCAGCAGTTACTCCCCGACTAGCGGGGTCTACAATGAGCAGTTCTTC
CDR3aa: CASSYSPTSGVYNEQFF

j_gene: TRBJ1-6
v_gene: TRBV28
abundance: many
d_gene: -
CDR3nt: TGTGCCAGCAGTTTCTCTACAGGGTTCGGCTCCTATAATTCACCCCTCCACTTT
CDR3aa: CASSFSTGFGSYNSPLHF

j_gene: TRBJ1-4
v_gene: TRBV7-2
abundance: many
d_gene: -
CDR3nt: TGTGCCAGCAGCCCGACGGGGGTAAATGAAAAACTGTTTTTT
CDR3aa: CASSPTGVNEKLFF

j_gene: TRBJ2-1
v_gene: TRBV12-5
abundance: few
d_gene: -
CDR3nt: TGTGCTAGTGGTTTGGGAGGGGGTAACTACAATGAGCAGTTCTTC
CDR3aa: CASGLGGGNYNEQFF

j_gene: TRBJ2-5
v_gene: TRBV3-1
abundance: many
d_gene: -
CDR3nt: TGTGCCAGCAGCCAAGAACAGGGTTATCAAGAGACCCAGTACTTC
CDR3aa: CASSQEQGYQETQYF

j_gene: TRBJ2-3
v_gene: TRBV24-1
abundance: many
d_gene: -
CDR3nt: TGTGCCACCAGCTCGGGGCGCATAATCACAGATACGCAGTATTTT
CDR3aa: CATSSGRIITDTQYF

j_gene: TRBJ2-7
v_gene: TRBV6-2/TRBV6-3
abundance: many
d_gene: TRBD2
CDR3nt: TGTGCCAGCAGGACGACTAGCGGGAGAGGGTACGAGCAGTACTTC
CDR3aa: CASRTTSGRGYEQYF

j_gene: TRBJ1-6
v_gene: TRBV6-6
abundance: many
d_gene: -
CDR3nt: TGTGCCAGCAGCCCCCAGGGGTATAATTCACCCCTCCACTTT
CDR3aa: CASSPQGYNSPLHF

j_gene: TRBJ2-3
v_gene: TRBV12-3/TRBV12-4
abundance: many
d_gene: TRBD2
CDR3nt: TGTGCCAGCAGTCGGCTGGGACTAGCGGGGAGCACAGATACGCAGTATTTT
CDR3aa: CASSRLGLAGSTDTQYF

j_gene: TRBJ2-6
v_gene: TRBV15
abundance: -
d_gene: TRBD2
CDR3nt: TGTGCCACCAGCACCCTGACTAGCGGGGGAGGGGGGGCCAACGTCCTGACTTTC
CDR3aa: CATSTLTSGGGGANVLTF